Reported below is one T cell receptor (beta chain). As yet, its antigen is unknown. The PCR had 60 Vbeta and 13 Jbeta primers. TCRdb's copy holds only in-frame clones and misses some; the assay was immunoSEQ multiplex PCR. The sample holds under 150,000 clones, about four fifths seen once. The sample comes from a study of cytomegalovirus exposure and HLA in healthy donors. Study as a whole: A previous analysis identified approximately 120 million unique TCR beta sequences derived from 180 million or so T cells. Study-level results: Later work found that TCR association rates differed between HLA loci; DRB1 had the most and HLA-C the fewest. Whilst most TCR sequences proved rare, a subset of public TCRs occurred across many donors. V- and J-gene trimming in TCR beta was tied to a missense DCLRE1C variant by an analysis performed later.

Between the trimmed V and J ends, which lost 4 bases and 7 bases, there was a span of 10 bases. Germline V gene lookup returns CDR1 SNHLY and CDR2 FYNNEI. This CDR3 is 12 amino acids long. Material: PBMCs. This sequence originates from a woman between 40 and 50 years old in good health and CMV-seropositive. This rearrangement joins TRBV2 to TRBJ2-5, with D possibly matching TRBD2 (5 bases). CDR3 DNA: TGTGCCAGCAGTGCCCCCCGGGGGACCCAGTACTTC. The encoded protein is CASSAPRGTQYF.